The clone carrying this T cell receptor (beta chain) is a singleton in its sample. Per germline, CDR1 KGHSH and CDR2 LQKENI. V lost 4 bases to trimming and J lost 0 bases; unmatched junction nucleotides: 3. CDR3 size: 15 residues. The sample belongs to a study of control samples from healthy donors and cancer patients. Method: immunoSEQ multiplex PCR; TCRdb's copy keeps in-frame clones and lacks some. The profile covers fewer than 20,000 clones, with around four fifths appearing a single time and approximately 30% taken by the ten largest. The TCR was taken from a woman aged 65 to 85 with lung cancer. This chain links TRBV18 with TRBJ1-5; 7 bases are a match to TRBD1. The sample was PBMCs. CDR3 DNA: TGTGCCAGCTCACAAACAGGGGTTAGCAATCAGCCCCAGCATTTT. Amino acids: CASSQTGVSNQPQHF. The full variable domain, in which reference TRBV18 and TRBJ1-5 provide the parts outside the CDR3, is NAGVMQNPRHLVRRRGQEARLRCSPMKGHSHVYWYRQLPEEGLKFMVYLQKENIIDESGMPKERFSAEFPKEGPSILRIQQVVRGDSAAYFCASSQTGVSNQPQHFGDGTRLSIL.